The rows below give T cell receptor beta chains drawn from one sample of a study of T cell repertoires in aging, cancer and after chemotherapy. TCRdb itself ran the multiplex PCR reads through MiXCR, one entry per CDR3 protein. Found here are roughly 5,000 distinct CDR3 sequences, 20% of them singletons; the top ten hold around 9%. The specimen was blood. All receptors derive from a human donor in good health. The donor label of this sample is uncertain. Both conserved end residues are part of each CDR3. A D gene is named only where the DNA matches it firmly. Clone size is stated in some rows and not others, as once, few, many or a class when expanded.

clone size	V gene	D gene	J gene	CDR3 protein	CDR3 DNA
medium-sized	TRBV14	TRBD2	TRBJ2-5	CASSQSGTSHPETQYF	TGTGCCAGCAGCCAATCCGGGACTAGCCACCCAGAGACCCAGTACTTC
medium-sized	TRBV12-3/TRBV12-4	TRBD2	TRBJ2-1	CASSLAVAGVRNEQFF	TGTGCCAGCAGTTTAGCTGTAGCGGGAGTCCGCAATGAGCAGTTCTTC
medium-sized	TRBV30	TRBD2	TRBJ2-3	CAWSVAGRNTQYF	TGTGCCTGGAGTGTAGCGGGGCGGAATACGCAGTATTTT
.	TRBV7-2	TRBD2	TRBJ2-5	CASSKTSGGGETQYF	TGTGCCAGCAGCAAGACTAGCGGGGGCGGGGAGACCCAGTACTTC
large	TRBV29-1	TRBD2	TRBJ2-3	CSGRGGEDTQYF	TGCAGCGGTCGCGGGGGGGAAGATACGCAGTATTTT
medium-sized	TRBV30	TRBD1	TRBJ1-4	CALQTGAVEKLFF	TGTGCCTTACAAACAGGGGCAGTGGAAAAACTGTTTTTT
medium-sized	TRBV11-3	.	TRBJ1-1	CASSFGVTEAFF	TGTGCCAGCAGCTTTGGGGTCACTGAAGCTTTCTTT
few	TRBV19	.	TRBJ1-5	CASSAPGGASNQPQHF	TGTGCCAGTAGTGCCCCCGGTGGGGCGAGCAATCAGCCCCAGCATTTT
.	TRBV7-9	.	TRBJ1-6	CASSSSLGNSPLHF	TGTGCCAGCAGCTCTAGTCTGGGTAATTCACCCCTCCACTTT
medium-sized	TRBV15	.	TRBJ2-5	CATSSGRETQYF	TGTGCCACCAGCAGTGGAAGGGAGACCCAGTACTTC
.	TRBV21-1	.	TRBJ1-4	CASSKVTDNLFF	TGTGCCAGCAGCAAAGTCACGGACAATCTGTTTTTT
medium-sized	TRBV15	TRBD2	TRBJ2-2	CATKGLAGSTGELFF	TGTGCCACAAAGGGACTAGCGGGGTCCACCGGGGAGCTGTTTTTT
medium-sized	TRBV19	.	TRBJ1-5	CASSIPSRQVATTNQPQHF	TGTGCCAGTAGTATACCCTCCAGACAGGTCGCTACCACCAATCAGCCCCAGCATTTT
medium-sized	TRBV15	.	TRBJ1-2	CATSRDTGHYGYTF	TGTGCCACCAGCAGAGACACGGGCCACTATGGCTACACCTTC
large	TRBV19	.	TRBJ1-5	CASSIDSTGFLQPQHF	TGTGCCAGTAGTATAGATTCCACAGGGTTCCTTCAGCCCCAGCATTTT
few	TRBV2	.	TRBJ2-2	CASKRNTGELFF	TGTGCCAGCAAGCGGAACACCGGGGAGCTGTTTTTT
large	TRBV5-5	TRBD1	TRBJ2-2	CASSGTGPSNTGELFF	TGTGCCAGCAGTGGGACAGGACCTTCGAACACCGGGGAGCTGTTTTTT
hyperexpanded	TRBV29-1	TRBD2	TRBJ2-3	CSVEALAGVLDTQYF	TGCAGCGTTGAAGCGCTAGCGGGGGTCCTGGATACGCAGTATTTT
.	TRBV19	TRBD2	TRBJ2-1	CASRGLAGANGNEQFF	TGTGCCAGTAGGGGACTAGCGGGGGCAAACGGGAATGAGCAGTTCTTC
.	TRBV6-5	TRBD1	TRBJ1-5	CASSSPGTGDSNQPQHF	TGTGCCAGCAGCTCTCCCGGGACAGGGGATAGCAATCAGCCCCAGCATTTT
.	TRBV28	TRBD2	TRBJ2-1	CASSTGTSVLYEQFF	TGTGCCAGCAGTACCGGGACTAGTGTATTGTATGAGCAGTTCTTC
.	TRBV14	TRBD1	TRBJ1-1	CASSQSTGKAFF	TGTGCCAGCAGCCAATCGACAGGGAAAGCTTTCTTT
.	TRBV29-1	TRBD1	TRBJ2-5	CSGQTGEETQYF	TGCAGCGGTCAGACAGGGGAAGAGACCCAGTACTTC
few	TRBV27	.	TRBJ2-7	CASSTFQQDLNYEQYF	TGTGCCAGCAGCACCTTCCAACAGGACTTAAACTACGAGCAGTACTTC
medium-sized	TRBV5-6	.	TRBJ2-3	CASEGPETPDTQYF	TGTGCCAGCGAGGGACCAGAAACCCCCGATACGCAGTATTTT
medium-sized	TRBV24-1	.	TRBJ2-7	CAAGQTLNEQYF	TGTGCCGCGGGACAGACTCTGAACGAGCAGTACTTC
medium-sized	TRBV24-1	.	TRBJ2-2	CATSDFRDTGELFF	TGTGCCACCAGTGATTTCAGGGACACCGGGGAGCTGTTTTTT
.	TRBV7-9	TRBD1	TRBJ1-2	CASSLTGTGLDYGYTF	TGTGCCAGCAGCTTGACCGGGACAGGGTTAGACTATGGCTACACCTTC